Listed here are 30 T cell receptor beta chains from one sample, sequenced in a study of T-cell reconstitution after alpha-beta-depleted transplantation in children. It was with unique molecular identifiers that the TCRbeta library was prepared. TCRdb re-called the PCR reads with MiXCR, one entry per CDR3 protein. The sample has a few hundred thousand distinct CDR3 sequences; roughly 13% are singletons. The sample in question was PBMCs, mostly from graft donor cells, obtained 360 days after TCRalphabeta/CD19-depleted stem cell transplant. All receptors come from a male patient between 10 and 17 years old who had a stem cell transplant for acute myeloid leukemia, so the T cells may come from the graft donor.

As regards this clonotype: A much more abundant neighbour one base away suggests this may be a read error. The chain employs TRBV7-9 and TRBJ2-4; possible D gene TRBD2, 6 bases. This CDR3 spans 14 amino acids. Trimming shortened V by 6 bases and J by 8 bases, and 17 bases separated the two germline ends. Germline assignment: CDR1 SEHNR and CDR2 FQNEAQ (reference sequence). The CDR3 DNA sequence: TGTGCCAGCAGAGGCACCGGGGGTGTGGACATTCAGTACTTC. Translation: CASRGTGGVDIQYF.

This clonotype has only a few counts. CDR3 loop: CASSGPGRSYEQYF. CDR3 nucleotides: TGTGCCAGCAGCGGCCCGGGACGGTCCTACGAGCAGTACTTC. The rearrangement links TRBV5-5 to TRBJ2-7; D is tentatively TRBD1 or TRBD2 (5 bases each). Germline assignment: CDR1 SGHKS and CDR2 YYEKEE (reference sequence). This CDR3 contains 14 residues. Trimming pared 4 bases from V and 1 base from J, leaving 12 bases between.

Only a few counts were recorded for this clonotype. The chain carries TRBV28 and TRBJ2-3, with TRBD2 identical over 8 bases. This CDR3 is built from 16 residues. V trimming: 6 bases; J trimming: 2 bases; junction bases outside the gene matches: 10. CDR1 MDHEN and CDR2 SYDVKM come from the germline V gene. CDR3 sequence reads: CASSPGLGTFTDTQYF. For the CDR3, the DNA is TGTGCCAGCAGCCCGGGACTAGGGACCTTCACAGATACGCAGTATTTT.

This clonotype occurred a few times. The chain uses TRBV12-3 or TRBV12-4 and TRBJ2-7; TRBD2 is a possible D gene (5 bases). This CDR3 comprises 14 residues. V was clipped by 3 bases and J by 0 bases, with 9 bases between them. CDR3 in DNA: TGTGCCAGCAGTTTGAGGCGGGTCTCCTACGAGCAGTACTTC. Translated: CASSLRRVSYEQYF.

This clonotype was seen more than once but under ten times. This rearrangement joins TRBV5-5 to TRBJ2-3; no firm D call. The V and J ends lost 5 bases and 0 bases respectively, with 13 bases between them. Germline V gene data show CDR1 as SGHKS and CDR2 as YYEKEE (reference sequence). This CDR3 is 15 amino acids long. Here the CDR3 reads CASSVFGISTDTQYF. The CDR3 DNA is TGTGCCAGCAGTGTGTTTGGGATTAGCACAGATACGCAGTATTTT.

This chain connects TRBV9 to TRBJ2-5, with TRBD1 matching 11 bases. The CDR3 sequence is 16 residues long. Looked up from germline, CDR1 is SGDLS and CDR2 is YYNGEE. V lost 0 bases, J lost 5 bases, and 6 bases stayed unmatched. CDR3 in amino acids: CASSVAGTGGLETQYF. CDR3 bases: TGTGCCAGCAGCGTAGCGGGGACAGGGGGTCTGGAGACCCAGTACTTC.

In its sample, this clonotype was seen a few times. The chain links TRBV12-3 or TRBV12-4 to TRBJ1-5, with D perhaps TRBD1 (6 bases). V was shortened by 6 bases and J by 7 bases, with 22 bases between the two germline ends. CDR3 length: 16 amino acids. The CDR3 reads CASSPLGGAMKQPQHF. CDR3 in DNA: TGTGCCAGCAGCCCGCTCGGGGGCGCGATGAAACAGCCCCAGCATTTT.

In DNA form, the CDR3 reads TGTGCCAGCAGCTCTGTTACAGGGGTATGGGCCAAAAACATTCAGTACTTC. The encoded protein is CASSSVTGVWAKNIQYF. The J gene is TRBJ2-4, the V gene TRBV7-2, with TRBD1 matching over 7 bases. Germline CDR1 is SGHTA and CDR2 is FQGNSA. The CDR3 loop spans 17 amino acids. The trim removed 4 bases at V and 1 base at J, leaving 10 bases unmatched.

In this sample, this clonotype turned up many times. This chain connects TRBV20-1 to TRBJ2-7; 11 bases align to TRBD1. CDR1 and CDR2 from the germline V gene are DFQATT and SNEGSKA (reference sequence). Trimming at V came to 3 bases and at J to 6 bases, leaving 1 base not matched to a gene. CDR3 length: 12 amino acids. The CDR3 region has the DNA TGCAGTGCTAGTGGGACAGGGGGCGAGCAGTACTTC. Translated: CSASGTGGEQYF.

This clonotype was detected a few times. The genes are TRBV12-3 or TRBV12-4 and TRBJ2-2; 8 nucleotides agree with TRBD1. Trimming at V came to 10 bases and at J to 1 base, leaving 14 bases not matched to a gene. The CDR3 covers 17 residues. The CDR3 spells CATTYDRDRLNTGELFF. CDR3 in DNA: TGTGCCACCACCTACGACCGGGACAGGCTGAACACCGGGGAGCTGTTTTTT.

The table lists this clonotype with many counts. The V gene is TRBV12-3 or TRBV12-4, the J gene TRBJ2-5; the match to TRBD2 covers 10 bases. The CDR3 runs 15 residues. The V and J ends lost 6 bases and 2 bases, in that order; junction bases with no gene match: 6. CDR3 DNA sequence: TGTGCCAGCAGCCTGGAGACTAGCGGGCAAGAGACCCAGTACTTC. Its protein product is CASSLETSGQETQYF.

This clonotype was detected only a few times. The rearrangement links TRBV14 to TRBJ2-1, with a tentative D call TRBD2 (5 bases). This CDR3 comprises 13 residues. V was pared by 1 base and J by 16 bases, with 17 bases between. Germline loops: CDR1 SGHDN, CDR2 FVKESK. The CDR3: CASSQGYLERLFF. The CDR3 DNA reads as TGTGCCAGCAGCCAAGGATATTTGGAGCGGCTATTCTTC.

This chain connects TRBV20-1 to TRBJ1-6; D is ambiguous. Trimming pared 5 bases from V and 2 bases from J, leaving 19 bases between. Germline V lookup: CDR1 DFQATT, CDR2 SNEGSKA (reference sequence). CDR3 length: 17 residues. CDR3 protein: CSASTGPLWAYNSPLHF. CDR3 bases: TGCAGTGCTTCCACGGGTCCTCTTTGGGCCTATAATTCACCCCTCCACTTT.

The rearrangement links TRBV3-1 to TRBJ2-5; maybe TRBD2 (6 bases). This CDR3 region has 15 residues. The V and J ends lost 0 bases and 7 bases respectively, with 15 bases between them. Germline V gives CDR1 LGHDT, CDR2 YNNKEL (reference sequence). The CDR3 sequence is CASSQEINTEGTQYF. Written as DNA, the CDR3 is TGTGCCAGCAGCCAAGAAATCAACACGGAGGGGACCCAGTACTTC.

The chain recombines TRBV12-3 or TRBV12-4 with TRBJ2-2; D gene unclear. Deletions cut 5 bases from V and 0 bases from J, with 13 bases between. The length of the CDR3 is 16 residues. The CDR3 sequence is CASSRDSWANTGELFF. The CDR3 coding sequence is TGTGCCAGCAGTCGCGACTCATGGGCGAACACCGGGGAGCTGTTTTTT.

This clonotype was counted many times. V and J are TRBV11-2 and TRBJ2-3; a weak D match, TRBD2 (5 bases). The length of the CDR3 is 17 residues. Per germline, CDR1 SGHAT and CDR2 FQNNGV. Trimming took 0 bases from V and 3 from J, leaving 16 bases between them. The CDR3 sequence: CASSLDPAPRGTDTQYF. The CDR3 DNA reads TGTGCCAGCAGCTTAGATCCCGCCCCTAGAGGGACAGATACGCAGTATTTT. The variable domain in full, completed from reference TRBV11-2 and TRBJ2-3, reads EAGVAQSPRYKIIEKRQSVAFWCNPISGHATLYWYQQILGQGPKLLIQFQNNGVVDDSQLPKDRFSAERLKGVDSTLKIQPAKLEDSAVYLCASSLDPAPRGTDTQYFGPGTRLTVL.

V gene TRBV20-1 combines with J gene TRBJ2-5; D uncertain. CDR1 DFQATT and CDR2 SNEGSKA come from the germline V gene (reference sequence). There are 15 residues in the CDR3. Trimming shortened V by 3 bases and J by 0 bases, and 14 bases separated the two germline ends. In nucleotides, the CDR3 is TGCAGTGCTAGGACTCCCGTGGGCCACCAAGAGACCCAGTACTTC. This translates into CSARTPVGHQETQYF.

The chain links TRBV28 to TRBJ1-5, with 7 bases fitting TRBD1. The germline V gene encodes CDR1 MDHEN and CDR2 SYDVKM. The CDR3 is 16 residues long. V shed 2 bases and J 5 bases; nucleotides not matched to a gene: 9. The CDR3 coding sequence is TGTGCCAGCAGTTTAGGTCCACAGGGGCGCGATCAGCCCCAGCATTTT. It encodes CASSLGPQGRDQPQHF.

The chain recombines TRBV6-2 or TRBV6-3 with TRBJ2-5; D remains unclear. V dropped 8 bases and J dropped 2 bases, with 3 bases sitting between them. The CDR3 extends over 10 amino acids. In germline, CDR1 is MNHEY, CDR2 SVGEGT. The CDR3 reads CASPQETQYF. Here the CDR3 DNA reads TGTGCCAGCCCTCAAGAGACCCAGTACTTC.

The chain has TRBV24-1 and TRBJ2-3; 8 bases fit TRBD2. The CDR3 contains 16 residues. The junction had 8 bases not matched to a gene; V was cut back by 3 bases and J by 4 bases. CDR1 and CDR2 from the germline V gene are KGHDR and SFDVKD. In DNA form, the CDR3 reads TGTGCCACCAGTGATATTAGCGGGACCAGAGCAGATACGCAGTATTTT. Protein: CATSDISGTRADTQYF.

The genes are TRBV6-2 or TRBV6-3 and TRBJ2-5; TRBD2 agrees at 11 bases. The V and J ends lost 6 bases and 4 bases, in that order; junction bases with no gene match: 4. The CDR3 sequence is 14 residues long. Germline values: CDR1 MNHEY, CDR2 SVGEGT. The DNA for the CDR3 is TGTGCCAGCAGCCGACTAGCGGGACCAGAGACCCAGTACTTC. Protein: CASSRLAGPETQYF.

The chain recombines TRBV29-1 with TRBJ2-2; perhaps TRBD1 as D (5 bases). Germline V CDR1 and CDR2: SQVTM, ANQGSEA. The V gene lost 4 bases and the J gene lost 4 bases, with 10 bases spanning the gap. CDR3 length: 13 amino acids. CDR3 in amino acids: CSVGGVSTGELFF. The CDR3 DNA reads TGCAGCGTTGGGGGCGTCAGCACCGGGGAGCTGTTTTTT.

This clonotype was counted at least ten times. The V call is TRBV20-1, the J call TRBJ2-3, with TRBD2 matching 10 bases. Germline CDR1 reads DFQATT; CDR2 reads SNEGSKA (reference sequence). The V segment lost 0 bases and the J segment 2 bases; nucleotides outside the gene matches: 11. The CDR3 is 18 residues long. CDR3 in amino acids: CSARDVGPGLANTDTQYF. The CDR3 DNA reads TGCAGTGCTAGAGATGTTGGGCCGGGACTAGCGAACACAGATACGCAGTATTTT.

CDR3 nucleotide sequence: TGCAGTGCTCTAACGGGACAGGGGGTAAATTCACCCCTCCACTTT. Amino acid sequence: CSALTGQGVNSPLHF. V gene TRBV20-1 combines with J gene TRBJ1-6, with TRBD1 matching 11 bases. Germline-derived CDR1 and CDR2 are DFQATT and SNEGSKA (reference sequence). The CDR3 totals 15 residues. The V gene end was trimmed by 5 bases and the J gene end by 7 bases; junction bases not matched to a gene: 7.

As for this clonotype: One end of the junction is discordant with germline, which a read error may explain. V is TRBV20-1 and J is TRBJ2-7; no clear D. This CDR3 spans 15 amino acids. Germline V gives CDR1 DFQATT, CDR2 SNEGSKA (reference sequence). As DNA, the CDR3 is TGCTGTGCTAGAGAGGTTGCCCGAATGGCCTACGAGCAGTACTTC. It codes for CCAREVARMAYEQYF.

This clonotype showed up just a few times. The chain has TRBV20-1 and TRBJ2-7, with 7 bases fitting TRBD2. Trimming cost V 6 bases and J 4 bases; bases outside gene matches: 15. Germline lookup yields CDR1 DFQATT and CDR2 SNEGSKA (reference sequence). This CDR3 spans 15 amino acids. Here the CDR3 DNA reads TGCAGTGCCTCCACGACGCTAGCGGTCGGTTACGAGCAGTACTTC. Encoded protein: CSASTTLAVGYEQYF.

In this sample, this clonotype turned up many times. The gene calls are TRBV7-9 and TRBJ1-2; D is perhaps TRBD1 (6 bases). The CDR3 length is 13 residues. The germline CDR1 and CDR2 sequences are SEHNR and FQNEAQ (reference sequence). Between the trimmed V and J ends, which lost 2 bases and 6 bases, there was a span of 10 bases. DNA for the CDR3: TGTGCCAGCAGCTTAAAAAACAGGGATGGCTACACCTTC. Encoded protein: CASSLKNRDGYTF. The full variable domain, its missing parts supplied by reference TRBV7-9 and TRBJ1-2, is DTGVSQNPRHKITKRGQNVTFRCDPISEHNRLYWYRQTLGQGPEFLTYFQNEAQLEKSRLLSDRFSAERPKGSFSTLEIQRTEQGDSAMYLCASSLKNRDGYTFGSGTRLTVV.

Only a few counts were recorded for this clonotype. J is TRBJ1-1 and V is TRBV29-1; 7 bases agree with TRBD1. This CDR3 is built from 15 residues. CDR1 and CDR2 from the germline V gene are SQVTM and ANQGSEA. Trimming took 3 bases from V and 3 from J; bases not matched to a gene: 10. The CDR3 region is CSVDPTGVGDTEAFF. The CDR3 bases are TGCAGCGTTGACCCTACAGGGGTCGGGGACACTGAAGCTTTCTTT.

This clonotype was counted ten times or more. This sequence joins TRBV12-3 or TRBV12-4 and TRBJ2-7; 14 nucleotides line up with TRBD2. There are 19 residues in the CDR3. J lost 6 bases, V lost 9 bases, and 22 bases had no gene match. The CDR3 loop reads CARGKLYGLAGGRRPEQYF. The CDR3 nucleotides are TGTGCCAGGGGCAAGTTGTACGGACTAGCGGGAGGTCGTCGTCCCGAGCAGTACTTC.

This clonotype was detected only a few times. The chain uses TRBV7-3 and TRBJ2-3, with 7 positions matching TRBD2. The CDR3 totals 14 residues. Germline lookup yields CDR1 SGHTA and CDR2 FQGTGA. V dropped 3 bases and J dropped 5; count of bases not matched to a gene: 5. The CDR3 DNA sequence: TGTGCCAGCAGCTTGGCTAGCGGAAGAGATACGCAGTATTTT. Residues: CASSLASGRDTQYF.